This TCR beta chain was documented in a study of early T cells in non-severe SARS-CoV-2 infection. The wider study: The chains were unpaired, and the sequenced material was bulk RNA from unsorted whole blood.

TCRdb reprocessed the 5' RACE reads via MiXCR and lists one record per CDR3 protein. This sample has nearly 45,000 distinct CDR3 sequences; roughly 12% occur once, and the top ten carry 20% to 25%. Germline V gene lookup returns CDR1 MNHNS and CDR2 SASEGT. The CDR3 sequence is 15 residues long. The ends were cut back, 5 bases at V and 6 bases at J, with 17 bases in the middle. This clonotype has at least ten counts. Its matching antigen is unknown. Study-level results: VDJdb matching favored anti-spike CD8 responses, missing private and CD4 specificities.

This chain links TRBV6-1 with TRBJ1-5, with D unclear. The sequencing input was whole blood. This TCR came from an adult who was a healthcare worker with PCR-confirmed SARS-CoV-2 infection or an uninfected control (not recorded which). CDR3 DNA sequence: TGTGCCAGCAGTTTAGCCAATACGGCCTTTCAGCCCCAGCATTTT. Its translation is CASSLANTAFQPQHF.